The T cell receptor beta chain described here comes from a study of healthy donors' naive CD4 and CD8 T cells. As regards this clonotype: What it binds is not known.

Germline CDR1 is SQVTM and CDR2 is ANQGSEA. This CDR3 is built from 14 residues. V lost 3 bases and J lost 3, with 11 bases in between. TCR libraries were built from about 500 ng of total RNA by linear amplification. TCRdb used MiXCR to reprocess the reads, holding one entry per CDR3 protein. The table includes around 180,000 distinct CDR3 sequences, 65% to 80% detected once. Sorting defined naive CD4+ as CD4+CD8-CD45RO-CD45RA+ and naive CD8+ as CD8+CD4-CD45RA+CD27bright. General observations from the study: Most V and J genes were reportedly biased between naive CD4+ and CD8+ cells. Negatively charged CDR3s marked CD8+ lineage; positively charged CDR3s marked CD4+ lineage.

The chain carries TRBV29-1 and TRBJ1-4; D remains ambiguous. This TCR derives from a pool of human donors in good health; the sample pools cells from several healthy donors. Sequenced sample: naive CD4+ and CD8+ T cells sorted from blood, pooled from several donors. The CDR3 DNA is TGCAGCGTTGAGGATCCGGAATCTAATGAAAAACTGTTTTTT. This codes for CSVEDPESNEKLFF.